The 3 T cell receptor beta chains presented below share a single source sample, sequenced in a study of blood T cell repertoires in COVID-19. Profiled with immunoSEQ multiplex PCR; TCRdb holds only in-frame clones, not every one. In the table there are 190,000 or so clones, roughly 89% of which are singletons. Sequencing was carried out using peripheral blood. Receptor source: a man in his fifties or sixties with acute or convalescent COVID-19.

The V gene is TRBV9, the J gene TRBJ2-2; D unresolved. Between the trimmed V and J ends, which lost 1 base and 4 bases, there was a span of 11 bases. The CDR3 consists of 15 residues. Germline CDR1 is SGDLS and CDR2 is YYNGEE. The CDR3 reads CASSVFSVSTGELFF. The CDR3 region has the DNA TGTGCCAGCAGCGTATTTTCGGTTAGCACCGGGGAGCTGTTTTTT.

This chain links TRBV6-6 with TRBJ1-1, with a possible D match to TRBD1 (5 bases). Looked up from germline, CDR1 is MNHNY and CDR2 is SVGAGI (reference sequence). The ends were cut back, 2 bases at V and 4 bases at J, with 11 bases in the middle. CDR3 length: 14 residues. The CDR3 nucleotides are TGTGCCAGCAGTTACCAGGGATCCTCCACTGAAGCTTTCTTT. Amino acids: CASSYQGSSTEAFF.

This chain connects TRBV6-6 to TRBJ1-4, with 9 positions matching TRBD1. Germline-derived CDR1 and CDR2 are MNHNY and SVGAGI (reference sequence). V dropped 5 bases and J dropped 4; count of bases not matched to a gene: 5. The CDR3 sequence is 15 residues long. The CDR3 nucleotides are TGTGCCAGCAGTGGGACAGGGCTACTTAATGAAAAACTGTTTTTT. Protein sequence: CASSGTGLLNEKLFF.